This entry concerns a single T cell receptor beta chain. Antigen specificity is unknown. TCRdb's table, derived via immunoSEQ multiplex PCR, lists solely in-frame clones and lacks some. The sample lists over 6,500 clones, under 85% occurring once. This sample was taken from a study of cytotoxic CD8 clonotypes in ibrutinib-treated CLL. Turning to the study itself: IGHV unmutated roughly 17; relapsed/refractory some ten; treatment-naive under 16. Mean values per sample were 255,043 productive templates and tens of thousands of productive rearrangements.

General study points: Treatment left the uncommon public clonotypes either contracted or stable in frequency.

Trimming left V 7 bases short and J 0 bases short, with 6 bases between. Germline CDR1 and CDR2: SEHNR and FQNEAQ (reference sequence). The CDR3 has 13 amino acids. Here the sequenced sample was PBMCs, taken before ibrutinib treatment. This clonotype was sampled from a human donor with chronic lymphocytic leukemia. The V gene is TRBV7-9, the J gene TRBJ1-4; unclear D gene. CDR3 protein: CASKYATNEKLFF. CDR3 nucleotides: TGTGCCAGCAAATATGCAACTAATGAAAAACTGTTTTTT.